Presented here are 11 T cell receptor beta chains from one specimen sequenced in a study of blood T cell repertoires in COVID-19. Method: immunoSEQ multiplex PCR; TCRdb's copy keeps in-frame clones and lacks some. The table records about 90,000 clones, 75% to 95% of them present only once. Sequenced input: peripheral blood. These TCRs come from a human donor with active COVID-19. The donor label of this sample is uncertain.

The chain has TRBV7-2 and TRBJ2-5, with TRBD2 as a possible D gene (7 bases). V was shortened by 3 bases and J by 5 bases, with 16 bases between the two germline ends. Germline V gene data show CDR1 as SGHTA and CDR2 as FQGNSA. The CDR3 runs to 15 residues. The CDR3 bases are TGTGCCAGCAGCTTGAGTTTGGAGGGGGGGGAGACCCAGTACTTC. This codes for CASSLSLEGGETQYF.

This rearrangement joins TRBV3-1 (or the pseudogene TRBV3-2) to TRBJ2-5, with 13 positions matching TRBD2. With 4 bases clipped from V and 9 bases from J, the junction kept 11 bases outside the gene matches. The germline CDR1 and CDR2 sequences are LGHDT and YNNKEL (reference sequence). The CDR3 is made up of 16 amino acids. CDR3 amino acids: CASSPRTSGGVESQYF. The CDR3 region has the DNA TGTGCCAGCAGCCCTCGGACTAGCGGGGGTGTGGAGTCCCAGTACTTC.

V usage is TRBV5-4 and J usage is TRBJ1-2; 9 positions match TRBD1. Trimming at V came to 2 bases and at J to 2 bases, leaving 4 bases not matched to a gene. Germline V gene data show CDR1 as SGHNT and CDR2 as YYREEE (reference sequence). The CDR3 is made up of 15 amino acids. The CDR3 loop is CASSFETGGNYGYTF. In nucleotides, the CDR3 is TGTGCCAGCAGCTTTGAGACAGGGGGAAACTATGGCTACACCTTC.

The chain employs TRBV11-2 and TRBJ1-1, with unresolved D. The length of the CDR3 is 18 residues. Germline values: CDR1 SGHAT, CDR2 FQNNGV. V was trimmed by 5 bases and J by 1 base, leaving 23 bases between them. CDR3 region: CASSPGGSDYTQNTEAFF. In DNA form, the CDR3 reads TGTGCCAGCAGCCCTGGTGGTTCAGACTACACCCAGAACACTGAAGCTTTCTTT.

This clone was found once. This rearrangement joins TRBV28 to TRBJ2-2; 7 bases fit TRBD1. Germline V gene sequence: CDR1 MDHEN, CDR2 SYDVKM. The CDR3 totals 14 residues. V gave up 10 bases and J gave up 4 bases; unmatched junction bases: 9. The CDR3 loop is CATIRAGGTGELFF. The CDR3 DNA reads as TGTGCCACCATTCGGGCAGGGGGCACCGGGGAGCTGTTTTTT.

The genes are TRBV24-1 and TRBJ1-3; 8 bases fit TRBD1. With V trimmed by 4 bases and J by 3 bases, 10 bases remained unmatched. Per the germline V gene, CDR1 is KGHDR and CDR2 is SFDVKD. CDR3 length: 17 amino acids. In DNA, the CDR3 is TGTGCCACCAGTGAATACCTAGACAGGGGATATGGAAACACCATATATTTT. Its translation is CATSEYLDRGYGNTIYF.

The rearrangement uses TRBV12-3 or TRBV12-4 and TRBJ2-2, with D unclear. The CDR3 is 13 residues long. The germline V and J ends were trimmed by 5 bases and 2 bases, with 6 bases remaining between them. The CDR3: CASSISNTGELFF. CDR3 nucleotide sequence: TGTGCCAGCAGTATATCTAACACCGGGGAGCTGTTTTTT.

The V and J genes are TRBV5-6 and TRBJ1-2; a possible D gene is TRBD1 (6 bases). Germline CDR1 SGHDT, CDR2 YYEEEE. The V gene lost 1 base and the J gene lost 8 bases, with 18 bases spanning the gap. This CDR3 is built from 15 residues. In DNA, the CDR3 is TGTGCCAGCAGCTTGTCCGGGACACCGAATATAGGCTACACCTTC. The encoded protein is CASSLSGTPNIGYTF.

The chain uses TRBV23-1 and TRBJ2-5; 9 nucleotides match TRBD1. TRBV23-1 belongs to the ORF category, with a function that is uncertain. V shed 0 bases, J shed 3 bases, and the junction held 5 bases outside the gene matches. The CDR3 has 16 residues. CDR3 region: CASSQSEGDREETQYF. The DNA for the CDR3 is TGCGCCAGCAGTCAATCGGAAGGGGACAGGGAAGAGACCCAGTACTTC.

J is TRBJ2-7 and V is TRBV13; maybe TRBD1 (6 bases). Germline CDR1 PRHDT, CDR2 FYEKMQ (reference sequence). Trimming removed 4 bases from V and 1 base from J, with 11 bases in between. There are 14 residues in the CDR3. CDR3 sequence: CASSYDRNSYEQYF. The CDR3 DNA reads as TGTGCCAGCAGCTACGACAGGAATTCCTACGAGCAGTACTTC.

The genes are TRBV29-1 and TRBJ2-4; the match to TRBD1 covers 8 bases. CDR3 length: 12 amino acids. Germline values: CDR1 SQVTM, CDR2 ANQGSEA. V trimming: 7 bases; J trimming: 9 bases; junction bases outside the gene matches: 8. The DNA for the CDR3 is TGCAGCGCCAAGGACAGGGAAGCCATTCAGTACTTC. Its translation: CSAKDREAIQYF.